Presented here are 2 T cell receptor beta chains from one specimen sequenced in a study of blood T cell repertoires in COVID-19. Some clones are missing from TCRdb's copy, which holds only in-frame ones; the method was immunoSEQ multiplex PCR. The table lists some 200,000 clones, roughly 84% of them singletons. The sample consisted of peripheral blood. The source is a man aged 45-60 years with active or convalescent COVID-19.

A single count supports this clone. CDR3 sequence reads: CATSRVQGGNQPQHF. The DNA of the CDR3 is TGTGCCACCAGCAGAGTACAGGGTGGTAATCAGCCCCAGCATTTT. The J gene is TRBJ1-5, the V gene TRBV15, with TRBD1 as a possible D gene (6 bases). Germline CDR1 LNHNV, CDR2 YYDKDF (reference sequence). The CDR3 runs to 15 residues. V was clipped by 1 base and J by 4 bases, with 11 bases between them. The complete variable domain, with remaining parts taken from reference TRBV15 and TRBJ1-5, reads DAMVIQNPRYQVTQFGKPVTLSCSQTLNHNVMYWYQQKSSQAPKLLFHYYDKDFNNEADTPDNFQSRRPNTSFCFLDIRSPGLGDTAMYLCATSRVQGGNQPQHFGDGTRLSIL.

The J gene is TRBJ2-7, the V gene TRBV5-1; 7 bases align to TRBD1. Germline V gene lookup returns CDR1 SGHRS and CDR2 YFSETQ. Trimming removed 0 bases from V and 6 bases from J; junction bases left unmatched: 0. The CDR3 is 12 residues long. The CDR3 bases are TGCGCCAGCAGCTTGGACAGGGGCGAGCAGTACGTC. It codes for CASSLDRGEQYV.